One sample yielded the 7 T cell receptor beta chains listed below, sequenced in a study of PD-1 blockade in mismatch repair-deficient tumors. Assay used: immunoSEQ multiplex PCR; TCRdb lists only in-frame clones, some missing. The sample lists 60,000 to 65,000 clones; around 89% were seen once. The sample in question was peripheral blood, obtained 52 weeks after starting pembrolizumab. The receptors derive from an adult with mismatch repair-deficient cancer.

This rearrangement joins TRBV7-2 to TRBJ2-1; 9 bases map to TRBD2. This CDR3 has 15 residues. V lost 1 base to trimming and J lost 5 bases; unmatched junction nucleotides: 3. Germline loops: CDR1 SGHTA, CDR2 FQGNSA. The DNA of the CDR3 is TGTGCCAGCAGCTTAGTAATAGCGGGGGACAATGAGCAGTTCTTC. The encoded protein is CASSLVIAGDNEQFF.

The chain links TRBV19 to TRBJ2-7, with D maybe TRBD1 (7 bases). The length of the CDR3 is 15 residues. V lost 1 base, J lost 3 bases, and 13 bases lay in between. Germline V CDR1 and CDR2: LNHDA, SQIVND (reference sequence). The CDR3 sequence is CASSIGQGDFYEQYF. DNA for the CDR3: TGTGCCAGTAGTATAGGGCAGGGGGACTTCTACGAGCAGTACTTC.

The V gene is TRBV7-9, the J gene TRBJ2-7; 8 bases agree with TRBD2. The CDR3 has 14 residues. Trimming at V came to 4 bases and at J to 4 bases, leaving 6 bases not matched to a gene. CDR1 and CDR2 (germline): SEHNR, FQNEAQ (reference sequence). In DNA, the CDR3 is TGTGCCAGCAGCTCCGGGGGCGGGGGGTACGAGCAGTACTTC. Its translation is CASSSGGGGYEQYF.

In its sample, this clone was seen a few times. This rearrangement joins TRBV6-4 to TRBJ2-2; D gene ambiguous. Trimming left V 2 bases short and J 3 bases short, with 4 bases between. Germline CDR1 MRHNA, CDR2 SNTAGT. The CDR3 runs 13 residues. The CDR3: CASSDGDTGELFF. The CDR3 nucleotides are TGTGCCAGCAGTGACGGGGACACCGGGGAGCTGTTTTTT.

This chain connects TRBV23-1 to TRBJ2-7; D is possibly TRBD2 (6 bases). TRBV23-1 is given ORF status, its function remaining uncertain. The CDR3 is 15 amino acids. Trimming took 2 bases from V and 3 from J, leaving 14 bases between them. The CDR3 region is CASSQEGLPHYEQYF. For the CDR3, the DNA is TGCGCCAGCAGTCAAGAGGGACTCCCCCACTACGAGCAGTACTTC.

V and J are TRBV7-9 and TRBJ2-2, with D maybe TRBD2 (5 bases). V lost 8 bases, J lost 3 bases, and 22 bases lay in between. The CDR3 has 17 amino acids. Looked up from germline, CDR1 is SEHNR and CDR2 is FQNEAQ (reference sequence). The CDR3 DNA reads as TGTGCCAGCCGGAGTGGAAAGGTTACGAGGGACACCGGGGAGCTGTTTTTT. Translation gives CASRSGKVTRDTGELFF.

About this clone: This same CDR3 is encoded by further DNA sequences in the sample. The chain carries TRBV9 and TRBJ1-5; D remains ambiguous. In germline, CDR1 is SGDLS, CDR2 YYNGEE. The CDR3 covers 13 residues. The V end was cut by 0 bases, the J end by 4 bases, with 5 bases between. CDR3 region: CASSVAGNQPQHF. The CDR3 region has the DNA TGTGCCAGCAGCGTAGCGGGAAATCAGCCCCAGCATTTT.